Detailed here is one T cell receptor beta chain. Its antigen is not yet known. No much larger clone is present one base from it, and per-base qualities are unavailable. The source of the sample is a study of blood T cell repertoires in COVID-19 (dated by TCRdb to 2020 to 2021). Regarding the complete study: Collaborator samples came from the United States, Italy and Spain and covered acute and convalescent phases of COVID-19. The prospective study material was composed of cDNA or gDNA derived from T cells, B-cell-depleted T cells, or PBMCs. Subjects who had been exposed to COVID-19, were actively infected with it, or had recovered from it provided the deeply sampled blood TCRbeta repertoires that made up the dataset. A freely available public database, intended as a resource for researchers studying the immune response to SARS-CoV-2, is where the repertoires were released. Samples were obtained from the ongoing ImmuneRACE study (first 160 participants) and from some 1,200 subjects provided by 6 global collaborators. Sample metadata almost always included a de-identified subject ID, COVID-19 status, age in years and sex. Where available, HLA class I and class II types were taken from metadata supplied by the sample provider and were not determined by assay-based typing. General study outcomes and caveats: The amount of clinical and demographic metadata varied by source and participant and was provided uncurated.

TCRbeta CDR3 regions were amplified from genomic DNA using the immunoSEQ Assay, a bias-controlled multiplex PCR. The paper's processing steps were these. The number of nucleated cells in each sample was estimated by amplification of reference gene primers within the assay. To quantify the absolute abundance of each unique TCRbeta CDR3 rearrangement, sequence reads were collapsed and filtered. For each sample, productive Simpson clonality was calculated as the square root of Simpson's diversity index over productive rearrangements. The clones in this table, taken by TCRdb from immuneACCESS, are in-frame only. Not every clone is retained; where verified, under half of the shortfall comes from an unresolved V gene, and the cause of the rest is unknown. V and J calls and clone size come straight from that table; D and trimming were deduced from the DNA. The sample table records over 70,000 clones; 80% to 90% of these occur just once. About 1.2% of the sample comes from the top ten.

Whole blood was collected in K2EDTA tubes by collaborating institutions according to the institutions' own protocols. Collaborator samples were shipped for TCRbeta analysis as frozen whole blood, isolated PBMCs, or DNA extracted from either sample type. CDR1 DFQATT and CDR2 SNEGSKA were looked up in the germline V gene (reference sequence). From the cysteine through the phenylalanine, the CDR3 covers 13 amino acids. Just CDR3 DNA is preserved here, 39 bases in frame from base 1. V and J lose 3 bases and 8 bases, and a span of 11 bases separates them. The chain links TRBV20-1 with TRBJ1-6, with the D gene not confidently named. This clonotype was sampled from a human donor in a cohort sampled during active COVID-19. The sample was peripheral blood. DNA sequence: TGCAGTGCTAGTGGGCAGGTGGATTCACCCCTCCACTTT. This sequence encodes CSASGQVDSPLHF.